This passage covers 19 T cell receptor beta chains from one sample sequenced in a study of OX40 agonist ivuxolimab in advanced cancers. Clones were sequenced by immunoSEQ multiplex PCR, and TCRdb holds only the in-frame ones, with some missing. The sample lists tens of thousands of clones; 81% were seen once. Material: CD4+ or CD8+ T cells sorted from blood, obtained in a trial of the OX40 agonist ivuxolimab. The receptor source for this set is an adult with an advanced solid tumor such as melanoma, head and neck, liver or kidney cancer.

This clone showed up just a few times. This rearrangement joins TRBV6-1 to TRBJ2-3; D perhaps matches TRBD1 (5 bases). V was pared by 6 bases and J by 2 bases, with 15 bases between. This CDR3 comprises 15 residues. The germline CDR1 and CDR2 sequences are MNHNS and SASEGT. DNA for the CDR3: TGTGCCAGCAGGTGGGAAGGGGCCCTCACAGATACGCAGTATTTT. It is translated as CASRWEGALTDTQYF.

The rearrangement uses TRBV27 and TRBJ1-1; unclear D gene. Trimming cost V 9 bases and J 4 bases, with 15 bases left between them. There are 13 residues in the CDR3. From germline, CDR1 is MNHEY and CDR2 SMNVEV (reference sequence). DNA of the CDR3: TGTGCCAGGACCTTAGGGATTTGCACTGAAGCTTTCTTT. Its protein is CARTLGICTEAFF.

The gene calls are TRBV29-1 and TRBJ1-6; possibly TRBD1 for D (6 bases). CDR3 length equals 13 residues. The germline gives CDR1 SQVTM, CDR2 ANQGSEA. V was pared by 4 bases and J by 8 bases, with 12 bases between. CDR3 sequence reads: CSVALGADSPLHF. The DNA of the CDR3 is TGCAGCGTTGCTCTGGGGGCAGATTCACCCCTCCACTTT.

The genes are TRBV5-1 and TRBJ2-2; D may be TRBD2 (6 bases). The V gene lost 1 base and the J gene lost 7 bases, with 14 bases spanning the gap. The CDR3 is 15 amino acids. CDR1 and CDR2 from the germline V gene are SGHRS and YFSETQ. CDR3 region: CASSLFGGNDGELFF. The CDR3 region has the DNA TGCGCCAGCAGCTTGTTTGGCGGGAACGACGGGGAGCTGTTTTTT.

The chain joins TRBV6-6 to TRBJ2-1; the D call may be TRBD1 or TRBD2 (7 bases each). CDR3 length equals 15 residues. V was shortened by 2 bases and J by 4 bases, with 12 bases between the two germline ends. Germline lookup yields CDR1 MNHNY and CDR2 SVGAGI (reference sequence). CDR3 in amino acids: CASSYGQGGYNEQFF. In DNA form, the CDR3 reads TGTGCCAGCAGTTACGGGCAGGGGGGGTACAATGAGCAGTTCTTC.

This sequence joins TRBV7-9 and TRBJ2-3; 8 bases line up with TRBD1. Losses at the gene ends were 5 bases for V and 6 bases for J; bases not matched to a gene: 10. This CDR3 has 15 amino acids. CDR1 is SEHNR, CDR2 FQNEAQ, per germline (reference sequence). Here the CDR3 DNA reads TGTGCCAGCAGCCTGACAGGGGTTATAACGGATACGCAGTATTTT. The encoded protein is CASSLTGVITDTQYF.

The chain carries TRBV2 and TRBJ2-7, with TRBD1 matching 12 bases. Per germline, CDR1 SNHLY and CDR2 FYNNEI. This CDR3 is built from 14 residues. V was clipped by 5 bases and J by 9 bases; unmatched bases: 8. In DNA form, the CDR3 reads TGTGCCAGCAGTTTTCCGGGACAGGGGGCGATGCAGTACTTC. It codes for CASSFPGQGAMQYF.

The rearrangement joins TRBV6-5 to TRBJ1-2; a possible D gene is TRBD1 (5 bases). The CDR3 spans 14 residues. V lost 6 bases and J 5 bases, leaving 16 bases between the germline ends. CDR1 and CDR2 (germline): MNHEY, SVGAGI. CDR3 residues: CASRSTGEGYGYTF. The CDR3 DNA reads TGTGCCAGCAGATCGACGGGGGAGGGATATGGCTACACCTTC.

This clone appeared once. The chain uses TRBV11-2 and TRBJ2-1, with D unresolved. Germline V gene lookup returns CDR1 SGHAT and CDR2 FQNNGV. The CDR3 runs 12 residues. V was shortened by 0 bases and J by 15 bases, with 12 bases between the two germline ends. This chain's CDR3 is CASSLDQSKRFF. The CDR3 DNA sequence: TGTGCCAGCAGCTTAGATCAATCGAAACGGTTCTTC.

This chain connects TRBV30 to TRBJ1-4; D remains unclear. Germline V gives CDR1 GTSNPN, CDR2 SVGIG (reference sequence). CDR3 length: 14 residues. Trimming stripped 3 bases from V and 7 bases from J, with 15 bases between. CDR3 sequence (DNA): TGTGCCTGGAGCCTTACCCGCGGGGTTGAAAAACTGTTTTTT. It specifies CAWSLTRGVEKLFF. The full variable domain, completed using reference TRBV30 and TRBJ1-4, is SQTIHQWPATLVQPVGSPLSLECTVEGTSNPNLYWYRQAAGRGLQLLFYSVGIGQISSEVPQNLSASRPQDRQFILSSKKLLLSDSGFYLCAWSLTRGVEKLFFGSGTQLSVL.

The chain is built from TRBV28 and TRBJ2-5; tentative D call: TRBD1 (5 bases). CDR1 and CDR2 from the germline V gene are MDHEN and SYDVKM. Trimming cost V 1 base and J 11 bases, with 20 bases left between them. This CDR3 has 15 residues. CDR3 protein: CASSLSGSRIVGQYF. The CDR3 DNA sequence: TGTGCCAGCAGTTTATCAGGGTCCCGGATTGTCGGGCAGTACTTC.

The V and J genes are TRBV6-6 and TRBJ1-2, with TRBD1 identical over 9 bases. CDR3 size: 14 residues. Germline assignment: CDR1 MNHNY and CDR2 SVGAGI (reference sequence). V was pared by 7 bases and J by 7 bases, with 10 bases of the junction left unmatched. For the CDR3, the DNA is TGTGCCAGCAACTTTATACAGGGGGCGGGTGGCTACACCTTC. Residues: CASNFIQGAGGYTF.

This sequence joins TRBV9 and TRBJ1-6; tentative D call: TRBD1 (5 bases). Per the germline V gene, CDR1 is SGDLS and CDR2 is YYNGEE. The CDR3 sequence is 14 residues long. Trimming removed 2 bases from V and 10 bases from J, with 13 bases in between. As DNA, the CDR3 is TGTGCCAGCAGCGTGGGGCGGATTGGGTCACCCCTCCACTTT. It translates to CASSVGRIGSPLHF.

This chain joins TRBV6-5 and TRBJ1-1; D unresolved. The CDR3 consists of 12 residues. V was cut by 5 bases and J by 5 bases, with 9 bases left in between. The germline CDR1 and CDR2 sequences are MNHEY and SVGAGI. The CDR3 nucleotides read TGTGCCAGCAGTAGTACTGGGACTGAAGCTTTCTTT. Residues: CASSSTGTEAFF.

The chain has TRBV6-1 and TRBJ1-1; D possibly corresponds to TRBD1 (5 bases). V lost 9 bases and J 5 bases, leaving 16 bases between the germline ends. CDR1 and CDR2 from the germline V gene are MNHNS and SASEGT. The CDR3 totals 13 residues. The CDR3 DNA sequence: TGTGCCAGTGTAGTCAAACAGGATACTGAAGCTTTCTTT. Protein: CASVVKQDTEAFF.

The J gene is TRBJ1-5, the V gene TRBV5-5; D gene ambiguous. Trimming took 0 bases from V and 4 from J, leaving 5 bases between them. Germline lookup yields CDR1 SGHKS and CDR2 YYEKEE (reference sequence). The CDR3 is 13 residues long. The CDR3: CASSLDWNQPQHF. The CDR3 DNA sequence: TGTGCCAGCAGCTTGGACTGGAATCAGCCCCAGCATTTT.

V gene TRBV7-8 combines with J gene TRBJ2-3; 9 bases agree with TRBD2. The CDR3 consists of 17 residues. V dropped 5 bases and J dropped 0; count of bases not matched to a gene: 9. Germline values: CDR1 SGHVS, CDR2 FQNEAQ. The CDR3 sequence: CASSPYAGGPSTDTQYF. Here the CDR3 DNA reads TGTGCCAGCAGCCCCTATGCGGGAGGGCCGAGCACAGATACGCAGTATTTT. The full variable domain, its missing parts supplied by reference TRBV7-8 and TRBJ2-3, is GAGVSQSPRYKVAKRGQDVALRCDPISGHVSLFWYQQALGQGPEFLTYFQNEAQLDKSGLPSDRFFAERPEGSVSTLKIQRTQQEDSAVYLCASSPYAGGPSTDTQYFGPGTRLTVL.

For this clone: Compared with germline, one end of the junction differs, possibly owing to a read error. Other nucleotide sequences from this sample produce the same CDR3. The chain uses TRBV25-1 and TRBJ1-5; no reliable D call. The germline V gene has CDR1 MGHDK and CDR2 SYGVNS. This CDR3 has 12 residues. The CDR3 reads CASSSASQPQHF. Written as DNA, the CDR3 is TGTGCTAGCAGTTCAGCCAGTCAGCCCCAGCATTTT. Full variable domain (missing parts from reference TRBV25-1 and TRBJ1-5): EADIYQTPRYLVIGTGKKITLECSQTMGHDKMYWYQQDPGMELHLIHYSYGVNSTEKGDLSSESTVSRIRTEHFPLTLESARPSHTSQYLCASSSASQPQHFGDGTRLSIL.

This rearrangement joins TRBV5-6 to TRBJ2-7; D perhaps matches TRBD1 (6 bases). The CDR3 totals 14 residues. The V gene lost 3 bases and the J gene lost 2 bases, with 12 bases spanning the gap. CDR1 is SGHDT and CDR2 is YYEEEE in the germline V gene. The CDR3 here is CASSSTGTAYEQYF. The CDR3 region has the DNA TGTGCCAGCAGCTCCACAGGGACCGCCTACGAGCAGTACTTC.